This is a list of T cell receptor beta chains from one sample in a study of T cells in Graves' hyperthyroidism and ophthalmopathy. TCRdb itself ran the multiplex PCR reads through MiXCR, one entry per CDR3 protein. The sample gives some 350,000 distinct CDR3 sequences, about 18% of which show up once; 3.7% is in the top ten. The sample taken for sequencing was blood. The source of these receptors is a woman aged 18 to 35 with Graves' hyperthyroidism. Each CDR3 is given with its conserved first and last residue. The D gene is left open where the match is weak. Part of the rows lack a size; the others show once, few, many or a class for expanded clones.

D gene	J gene	clone size	V gene	CDR3 DNA	CDR3 protein
-	TRBJ2-7	many	TRBV20-1	TGCAGTGCTAGAGCGGACAAACCTTCACGTTTCTCCTACGAGCAGTACTTC	CSARADKPSRFSYEQYF
-	TRBJ2-5	many	TRBV11-2	TGTGCCAGCAGCTTACGCCTGACAGAGTACCAAGAGACCCAGTACTTC	CASSLRLTEYQETQYF
-	TRBJ1-1	few	TRBV18	TGTGCCAGCTCACCCCCCAATACGCGGGTCACTGAAGCTTTCTTT	CASSPPNTRVTEAFF
-	TRBJ2-5	-	TRBV5-1	TGCGCCAGCAGCTTGGCGCGGGGATCCACTGTCCAAGATACCCAGTACTTC	CASSLARGSTVQDTQYF
TRBD1	TRBJ1-5	many	TRBV20-1	TGCAGTGCTAATCCACAGGGGGCCGGCAATCAGCCCCAGCATTTT	CSANPQGAGNQPQHF
-	TRBJ1-1	many	TRBV20-1	TGCAGTGCTGCCCCGTGGGGTGACACTGAAGCTTTCTTT	CSAAPWGDTEAFF
-	TRBJ2-2	many	TRBV12-3/TRBV12-4	TGTGCCAGCAGTCGCTCGGGGGCGAACACCGGGGAGCTGTTTTTT	CASSRSGANTGELFF
TRBD1	TRBJ1-2	-	TRBV12-3/TRBV12-4	TGTGCCAGCAGTTTCGTCGACAGGGGGAGAAGAGGCTACACCTTC	CASSFVDRGRRGYTF
-	TRBJ1-1	many	TRBV13	TGTGCCAGCAGCTCACAGACAGGGAACACTGAAGCTTTCTTT	CASSSQTGNTEAFF
-	TRBJ2-5	many	TRBV5-8	TGTGCCAGCAGCCCGGGGGAATCGGTTGGTGAAGAGACCCAGTACTTC	CASSPGESVGEETQYF
TRBD1	TRBJ1-1	many	TRBV15	TGTGCCACCAGCAGAACAGGGGCCACTGAAGCTTTCTTT	CATSRTGATEAFF
-	TRBJ1-1	many	TRBV4-1	TGCGCCAGCAGCCAAGGGTTTGCAGTAAACACTGAAGCTTTCTTT	CASSQGFAVNTEAFF
TRBD2	TRBJ2-7	few	TRBV3-1	TGTGCCAGCAGCCAAGATCCTAGCGGGGCCTCCTACGAGCAGTACTTC	CASSQDPSGASYEQYF
TRBD2	TRBJ2-7	few	TRBV4-2	TGTGCCAGCCGTCTAGCGGGGGGATCCTACGAGCAGTACTTC	CASRLAGGSYEQYF
-	TRBJ1-2	many	TRBV20-1	TGCAGTGCTTTGACCCCCTATGGCTACACCTTC	CSALTPYGYTF
TRBD1	TRBJ1-1	-	TRBV6-1	TGTGCCAGCAGACCCGGGACAGGGGGCAGTGAAGCTTTCTTT	CASRPGTGGSEAFF
TRBD1	TRBJ2-7	few	TRBV7-2	TGTGCCAGCAGCTTAGTAGACAGGGTGCACGAGCAGTACTTC	CASSLVDRVHEQYF
-	TRBJ1-5	many	TRBV20-1	TGCAGTGTCAGGATGTGCAATCAGCCCCAGCATTTT	CSVRMCNQPQHF
-	TRBJ1-1	-	TRBV29-1	TGCAGCGCGTCCAGGGCGGTGGGCACTGAAGCTTTCTTT	CSASRAVGTEAFF
-	TRBJ1-2	-	TRBV4-1	TGCGCCAGCAGCCAAGATGTAAGGGAACAAAATGGCTACACCTTC	CASSQDVREQNGYTF
TRBD1	TRBJ2-7	-	TRBV10-2	TGCGCCAGCAGCCGCCTCGGGACAGGGGCCTACGAGCAGTACTTC	CASSRLGTGAYEQYF
-	TRBJ1-1	few	TRBV12-3/TRBV12-4	TGTGCCAGCAGTGGCCTTGGGCCCACTGAAGCTTTCTTT	CASSGLGPTEAFF
-	TRBJ1-1	many	TRBV5-1	TGCGCCAGCAGCTTTACCGGGGTAGTGAACACTGAAGCTTTCTTT	CASSFTGVVNTEAFF
-	TRBJ2-7	many	TRBV20-1	TGCAGTGCTAGAGATGAGTCCGTATCCTACGAGCAGTACTTC	CSARDESVSYEQYF
-	TRBJ2-5	many	TRBV15	TGTGCCACCAGCACCGGAGGGGGGAAAAAAGAGACCCAGTACTTC	CATSTGGGKKETQYF
TRBD2	TRBJ2-7	-	TRBV29-1	TGCAGCGTTGAAGTAATTTGGGGGGGGCAGTACTTC	CSVEVIWGGQYF
-	TRBJ1-1	many	TRBV14	TGTGCCAGCAGCCAAGGCTGGGGCAGGGTAAAGCCTGAAGCTTTCTTT	CASSQGWGRVKPEAFF
-	TRBJ1-3	many	TRBV20-1	TGCAGTGGTGTACGGGGGAACACCATATATTTT	CSGVRGNTIYF
-	TRBJ2-7	many	TRBV19	TGTGCCAGTAGTATAGGGTCGGGATTATCCTACGAGCAGTACTTC	CASSIGSGLSYEQYF
-	TRBJ1-1	-	TRBV7-2	TGTGCCAGCAGCCCCGTGATCCCCTCGAACACTGAAGCTTTCTTT	CASSPVIPSNTEAFF
TRBD2	TRBJ2-7	-	TRBV11-2	TGTGCCAGCAGCTGGGGCGGGGGGGCACCTTACGAGCAGTACTTC	CASSWGGGAPYEQYF
-	TRBJ1-1	many	TRBV6-1	TGTGCCAGCTGCAGCACCCGAAACACTGAAGCTTTCTTT	CASCSTRNTEAFF